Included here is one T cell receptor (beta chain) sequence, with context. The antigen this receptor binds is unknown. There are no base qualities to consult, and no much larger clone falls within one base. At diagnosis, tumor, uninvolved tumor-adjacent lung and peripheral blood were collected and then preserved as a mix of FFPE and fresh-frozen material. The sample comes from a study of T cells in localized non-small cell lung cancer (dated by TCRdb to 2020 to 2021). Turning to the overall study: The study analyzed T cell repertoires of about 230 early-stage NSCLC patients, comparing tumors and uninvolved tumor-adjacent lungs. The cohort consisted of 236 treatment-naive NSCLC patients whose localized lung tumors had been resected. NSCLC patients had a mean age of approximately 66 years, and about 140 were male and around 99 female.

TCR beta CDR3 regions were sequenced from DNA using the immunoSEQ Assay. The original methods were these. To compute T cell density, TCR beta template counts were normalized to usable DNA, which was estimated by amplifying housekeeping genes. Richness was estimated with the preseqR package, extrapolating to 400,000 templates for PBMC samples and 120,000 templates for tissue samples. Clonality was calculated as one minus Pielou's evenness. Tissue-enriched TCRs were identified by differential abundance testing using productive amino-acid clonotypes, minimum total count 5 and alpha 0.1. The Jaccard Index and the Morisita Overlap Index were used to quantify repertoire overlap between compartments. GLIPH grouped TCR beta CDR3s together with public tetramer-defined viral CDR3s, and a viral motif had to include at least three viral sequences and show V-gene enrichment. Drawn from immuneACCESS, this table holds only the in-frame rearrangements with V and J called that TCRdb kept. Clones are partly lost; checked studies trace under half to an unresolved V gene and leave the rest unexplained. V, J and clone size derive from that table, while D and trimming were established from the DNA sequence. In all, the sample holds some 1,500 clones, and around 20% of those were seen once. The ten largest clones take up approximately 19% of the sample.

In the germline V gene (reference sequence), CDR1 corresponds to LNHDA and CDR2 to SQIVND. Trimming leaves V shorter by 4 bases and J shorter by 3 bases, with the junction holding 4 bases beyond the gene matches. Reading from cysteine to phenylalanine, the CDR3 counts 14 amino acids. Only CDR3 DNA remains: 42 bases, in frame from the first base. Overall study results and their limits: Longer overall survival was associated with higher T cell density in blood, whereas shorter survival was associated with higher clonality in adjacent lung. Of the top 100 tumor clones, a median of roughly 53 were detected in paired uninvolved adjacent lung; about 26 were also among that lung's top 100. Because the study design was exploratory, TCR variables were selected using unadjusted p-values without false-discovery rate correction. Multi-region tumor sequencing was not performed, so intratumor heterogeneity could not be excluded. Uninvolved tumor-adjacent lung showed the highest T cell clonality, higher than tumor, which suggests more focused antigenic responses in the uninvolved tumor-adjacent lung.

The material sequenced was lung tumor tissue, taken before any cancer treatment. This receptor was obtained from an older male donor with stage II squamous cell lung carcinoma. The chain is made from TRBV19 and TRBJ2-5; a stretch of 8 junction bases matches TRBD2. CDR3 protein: CASSTPGLEETQYF. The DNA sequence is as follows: TGTGCCAGTAGTACCCCGGGACTAGAAGAGACCCAGTACTTC. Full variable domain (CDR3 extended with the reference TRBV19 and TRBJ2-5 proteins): DGGITQSPKYLFRKEGQNVTLSCEQNLNHDAMYWYRQDPGQGLRLIYYSQIVNDFQKGDIAEGYSVSREKKESFPLTVTSAQKNPTAFYLCASSTPGLEETQYFGPGTRLLVL.